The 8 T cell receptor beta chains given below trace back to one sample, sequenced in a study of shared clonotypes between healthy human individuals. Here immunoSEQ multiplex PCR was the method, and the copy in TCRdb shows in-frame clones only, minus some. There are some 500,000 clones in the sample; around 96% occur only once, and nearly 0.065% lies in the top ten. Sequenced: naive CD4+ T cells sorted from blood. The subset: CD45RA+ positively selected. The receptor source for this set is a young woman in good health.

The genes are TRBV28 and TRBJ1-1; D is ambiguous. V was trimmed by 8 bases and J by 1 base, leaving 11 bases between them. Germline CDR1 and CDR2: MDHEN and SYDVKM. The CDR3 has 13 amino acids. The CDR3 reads CASGPGWNTEAFF. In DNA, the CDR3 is TGTGCCAGCGGACCGGGTTGGAACACTGAAGCTTTCTTT.

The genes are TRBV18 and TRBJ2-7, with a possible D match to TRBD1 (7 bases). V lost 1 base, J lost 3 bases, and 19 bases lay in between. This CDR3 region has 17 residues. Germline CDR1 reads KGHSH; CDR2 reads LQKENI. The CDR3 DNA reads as TGTGCCAGCTCACCACAACAGGGGTTTGGGGAGGACTACGAGCAGTACTTC. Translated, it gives CASSPQQGFGEDYEQYF. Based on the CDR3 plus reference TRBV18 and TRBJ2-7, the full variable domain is NAGVMQNPRHLVRRRGQEARLRCSPMKGHSHVYWYRQLPEEGLKFMVYLQKENIIDESGMPKERFSAEFPKEGPSILRIQQVVRGDSAAYFCASSPQQGFGEDYEQYFGPGTRLTVT.

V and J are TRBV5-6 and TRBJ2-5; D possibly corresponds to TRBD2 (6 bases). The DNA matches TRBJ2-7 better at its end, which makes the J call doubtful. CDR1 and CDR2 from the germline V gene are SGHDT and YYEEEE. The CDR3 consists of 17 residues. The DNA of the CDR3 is TGTGCCAGCAGCTTGGCCCCCCAGCGGGCCTACTCCTACGAGCAGTACTTC. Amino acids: CASSLAPQRAYSYEQYF.

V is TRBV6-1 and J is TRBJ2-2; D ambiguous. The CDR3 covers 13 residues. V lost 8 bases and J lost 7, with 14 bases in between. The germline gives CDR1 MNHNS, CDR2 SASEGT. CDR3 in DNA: TGTGCCAGCGTTCCAGAGCTGGGCGGGGAGCTGTTTTTT. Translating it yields CASVPELGGELFF.

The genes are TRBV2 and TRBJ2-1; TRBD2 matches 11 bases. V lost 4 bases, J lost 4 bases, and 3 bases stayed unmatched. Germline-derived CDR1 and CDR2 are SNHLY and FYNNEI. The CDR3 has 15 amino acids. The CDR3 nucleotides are TGTGCCAGCAGTGTAACTAGCGGGGGTTACAATGAGCAGTTCTTC. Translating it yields CASSVTSGGYNEQFF.

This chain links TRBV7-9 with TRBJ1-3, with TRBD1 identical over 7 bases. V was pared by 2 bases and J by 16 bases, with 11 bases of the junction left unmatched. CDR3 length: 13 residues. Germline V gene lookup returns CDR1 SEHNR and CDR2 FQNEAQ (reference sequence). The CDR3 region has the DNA TGTGCCAGCAGCTTAAATTCCGGGACAGCTCTCTATTTT. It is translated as CASSLNSGTALYF.

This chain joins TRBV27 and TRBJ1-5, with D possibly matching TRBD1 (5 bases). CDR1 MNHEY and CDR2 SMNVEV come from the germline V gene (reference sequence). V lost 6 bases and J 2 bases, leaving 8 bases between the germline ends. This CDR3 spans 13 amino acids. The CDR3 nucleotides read TGTGCCAGCAGGCCGACAGGCAATCAGCCCCAGCATTTT. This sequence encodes CASRPTGNQPQHF.

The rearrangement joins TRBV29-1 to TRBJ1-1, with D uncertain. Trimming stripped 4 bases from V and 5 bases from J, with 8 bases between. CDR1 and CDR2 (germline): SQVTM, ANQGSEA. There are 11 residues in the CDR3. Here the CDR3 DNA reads TGCAGCGTTGGGGTGGATACTGAAGCTTTCTTT. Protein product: CSVGVDTEAFF. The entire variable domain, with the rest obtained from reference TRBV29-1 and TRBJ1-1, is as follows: SAVISQKPSRDICQRGTSLTIQCQVDSQVTMMFWYRQQPGQSLTLIATANQGSEATYESGFVIDKFPISRPNLTFSTLTVSNMSPEDSSIYLCSVGVDTEAFFGQGTRLTVV.